The source of this T cell receptor beta chain is a study of cytomegalovirus exposure and HLA in healthy donors. Study details: It was reported in a later analysis that the same platform had been used for the 120 validation repertoires as for the approximately 700 first-cohort repertoires.

Trimming pared 3 bases from V and 6 bases from J, leaving 15 bases between. The length of the CDR3 is 15 residues. Germline lookup yields CDR1 MDHEN and CDR2 SYDVKM. Assay: immunoSEQ multiplex PCR; the TCRdb copy retains only in-frame clones and omits some. The table lists some 260,000 clones, over 75% of them singletons. Broader study findings: Cytomegalovirus association was listed for approximately 150 TCR beta chains. According to reports, the classifier identified cytomegalovirus status with high specificity and sensitivity.

Comments on this clone: No antigen is known for it.

The TCR originated in a man aged 18 to 30 in good health and CMV-seropositive. Sequencing used PBMCs. V and J are TRBV28 and TRBJ1-5, with a possible D match to TRBD1 (6 bases). DNA of the CDR3: TGTGCCAGCAGTTTTTTGGGGGGCCCGGGTCAGCCCCAGCATTTT. Translating it yields CASSFLGGPGQPQHF.